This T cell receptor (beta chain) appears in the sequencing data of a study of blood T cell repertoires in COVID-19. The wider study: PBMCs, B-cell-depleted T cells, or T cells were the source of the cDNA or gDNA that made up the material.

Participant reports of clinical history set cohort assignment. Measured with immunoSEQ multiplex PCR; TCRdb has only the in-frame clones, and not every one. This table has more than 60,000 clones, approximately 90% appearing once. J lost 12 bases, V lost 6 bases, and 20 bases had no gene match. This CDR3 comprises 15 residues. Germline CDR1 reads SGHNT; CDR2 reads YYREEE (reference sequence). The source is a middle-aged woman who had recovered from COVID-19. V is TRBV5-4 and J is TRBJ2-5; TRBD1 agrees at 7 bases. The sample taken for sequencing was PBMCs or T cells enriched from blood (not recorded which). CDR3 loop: CASTPEAGGLWGKYF. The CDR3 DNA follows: TGTGCCAGCACCCCGGAGGCAGGGGGTTTGTGGGGTAAGTACTTC.